The present T cell receptor beta chain was sequenced within a study of cytomegalovirus exposure and HLA in healthy donors. Study findings and constraints: What TCR beta sequences reportedly achieved was accurate prediction of HLA-A and HLA-B alleles in most subjects.

CDR1 is SEHNR, CDR2 FQNEAQ, per germline (reference sequence). V shed 5 bases and J 6 bases; nucleotides not matched to a gene: 3. The CDR3 loop spans 13 amino acids. Comments on this clone: Its antigen remains unidentified.

The PCR employed 60 Vbeta primers together with 13 Jbeta primers. Produced via immunoSEQ multiplex PCR; TCRdb's table is partial and in-frame only. The repertoire holds about 130,000 clones, with around 80% as singletons. The sequence was obtained from a man aged 25 to 40 in good health and CMV-seropositive. J is TRBJ1-5 and V is TRBV7-9; 8 nucleotides line up with TRBD1. Sequenced sample: PBMCs. The CDR3: CASSKTGVQPQHF. CDR3 nucleotide sequence: TGTGCCAGCAGCAAGACAGGGGTTCAGCCCCAGCATTTT.